The sequence of this T cell receptor (beta chain) was determined in a study of cytomegalovirus exposure and HLA in healthy donors. Findings and caveats of the study: Upon later analysis, HLA-associated TCR beta chains proved more clonally expanded than other, equally common chains. Researchers catalogued 150 or so TCR beta chains as cytomegalovirus-associated.

It was with 60 Vbeta and 13 Jbeta primers that the PCR ran. Assay used: immunoSEQ multiplex PCR; TCRdb lists only in-frame clones, some missing. This table holds 200,000 or so clones, around 83% found once. Details on this clone: Its specificity is unknown.

This CDR3 region has 14 residues. Germline trimming cut 4 bases from V and 6 bases from J; bases unmatched to any gene: 8. Germline V gives CDR1 MNHEY, CDR2 SMNVEV (reference sequence). The V and J genes are TRBV27 and TRBJ2-7; TRBD1 agrees at 8 bases. The receptor's source is a woman in her 40s in good health and CMV-seronegative. The sequencing input was PBMCs. CDR3: CASSSGQGESEQYF. DNA of the CDR3: TGTGCCAGCAGTTCCGGACAGGGAGAGTCCGAGCAGTACTTC.